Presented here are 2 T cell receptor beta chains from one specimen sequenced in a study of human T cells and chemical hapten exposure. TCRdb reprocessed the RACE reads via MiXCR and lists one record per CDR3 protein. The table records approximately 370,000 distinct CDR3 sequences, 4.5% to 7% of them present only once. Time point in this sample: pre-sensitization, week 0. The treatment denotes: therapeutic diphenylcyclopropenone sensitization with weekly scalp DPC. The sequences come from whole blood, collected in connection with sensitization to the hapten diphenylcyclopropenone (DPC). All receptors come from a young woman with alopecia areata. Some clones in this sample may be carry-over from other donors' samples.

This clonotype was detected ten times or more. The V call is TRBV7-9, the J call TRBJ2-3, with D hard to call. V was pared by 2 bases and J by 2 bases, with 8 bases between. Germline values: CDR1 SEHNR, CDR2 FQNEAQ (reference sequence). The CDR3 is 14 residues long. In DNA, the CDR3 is TGTGCCAGCAGCTTAACAGACCACACAGATACGCAGTATTTT. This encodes CASSLTDHTDTQYF. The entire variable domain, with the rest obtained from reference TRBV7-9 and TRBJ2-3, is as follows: DTGVSQNPRHKITKRGQNVTFRCDPISEHNRLYWYRQTLGQGPEFLTYFQNEAQLEKSRLLSDRFSAERPKGSFSTLEIQRTEQGDSAMYLCASSLTDHTDTQYFGPGTRLTVL.

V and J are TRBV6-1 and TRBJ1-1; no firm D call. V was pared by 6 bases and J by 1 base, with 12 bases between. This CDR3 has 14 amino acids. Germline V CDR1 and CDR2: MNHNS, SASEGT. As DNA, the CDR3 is TGTGCCAGCAGAGAGGCCCTTTCGAACACTGAAGCTTTCTTT. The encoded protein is CASREALSNTEAFF.